The 26 T cell receptor beta chains below all came from one sample that was sequenced in a study of OX40 agonist ivuxolimab in advanced cancers. Assay used: immunoSEQ multiplex PCR; TCRdb lists only in-frame clones, some missing. The sample yields 65,000 to 80,000 clones, approximately 90% seen once. This material consisted of CD4+ or CD8+ T cells sorted from blood, taken in a trial of the OX40 agonist ivuxolimab. The origin of the receptors is an adult with an advanced solid tumor such as melanoma, head and neck, liver or kidney cancer.

The CDR3, as DNA: TGTGCCAGCAGCCTAGGCGGGAGTAGGGCCGGGGAGCTGTTTTTT. It yields the protein CASSLGGSRAGELFF. The chain couples TRBV6-5 to TRBJ2-2; 7 bases fit TRBD2. Germline V CDR1 and CDR2: MNHEY, SVGAGI. The CDR3 has 15 amino acids. J lost 6 bases, V lost 6 bases, and 10 bases had no gene match.

The rearrangement joins TRBV7-3 to TRBJ2-1, with 9 bases fitting TRBD1. This CDR3 has 16 residues. The V and J ends lost 1 base and 5 bases, in that order; junction bases with no gene match: 6. Germline values: CDR1 SGHTA, CDR2 FQGTGA. This chain's CDR3 is CASSLSGDRGNNEQFF. The CDR3 coding sequence is TGTGCCAGCAGCTTAAGTGGTGACAGGGGGAACAATGAGCAGTTCTTC.

The chain carries TRBV18 and TRBJ1-4, with D unclear. Trimming took 2 bases from V and 5 from J, leaving 6 bases between them. The CDR3 is 13 residues long. Germline V CDR1 and CDR2: KGHSH, LQKENI. The CDR3 coding sequence is TGTGCCAGCTCACCAAGGACCAATGAAAAACTGTTTTTT. This encodes CASSPRTNEKLFF. The full variable domain, its missing parts supplied by reference TRBV18 and TRBJ1-4, is NAGVMQNPRHLVRRRGQEARLRCSPMKGHSHVYWYRQLPEEGLKFMVYLQKENIIDESGMPKERFSAEFPKEGPSILRIQQVVRGDSAAYFCASSPRTNEKLFFGSGTQLSVL.

This chain uses TRBV6-4 with TRBJ2-2, with a weak D call TRBD1 (5 bases). CDR1 MRHNA and CDR2 SNTAGT come from the germline V gene. This CDR3 spans 11 amino acids. The V end was cut by 4 bases, the J end by 9 bases, with 6 bases between. CDR3 loop: CASSGGRELFF. The CDR3 DNA follows: TGTGCCAGCAGTGGGGGCCGGGAGCTGTTTTTT.

This clone occurred a few times. CDR3 DNA sequence: TGCGCCAGCAGTGAGGCCGCGGCCTCACCCCTCCACTTT. Translation gives CASSEAAASPLHF. The rearrangement uses TRBV10-1 and TRBJ1-6; D not resolved. Germline V lookup: CDR1 WNHNN, CDR2 SYGVQD (reference sequence). The CDR3 loop spans 13 amino acids. Between the trimmed V and J ends, which lost 2 bases and 10 bases, there was a span of 9 bases.

The V gene is TRBV4-1, the J gene TRBJ1-5, with D hard to call. The germline gives CDR1 MGHRA, CDR2 YSYEKL. Deletions cut 1 base from V and 5 bases from J, with 12 bases between. The CDR3 consists of 15 residues. The CDR3 nucleotides are TGCGCCAGCAGCCAAGGGACGTATTTTGATCAGCCCCAGCATTTT. This codes for CASSQGTYFDQPQHF.

This CDR3 reads CASSRDSPQDTQYF. The CDR3 DNA follows: TGTGCCAGCAGTCGGGACTCGCCGCAGGATACGCAGTATTTT. This rearrangement joins TRBV6-1 to TRBJ2-3; the D gene is possibly TRBD2 (6 bases). Per the germline V gene, CDR1 is MNHNS and CDR2 is SASEGT. Between the trimmed V and J ends, which lost 5 bases and 6 bases, there was a span of 15 bases. This CDR3 is 14 amino acids long.

This clone was picked up one time. The chain uses TRBV4-1 and TRBJ2-5; 8 bases agree with TRBD2. Trimming took 5 bases from V and 5 from J; bases not matched to a gene: 10. The CDR3 extends over 15 amino acids. The germline CDR1 and CDR2 sequences are MGHRA and YSYEKL. The CDR3 region is CASSYPGLEVETQYF. For the CDR3, the DNA is TGCGCCAGCAGCTATCCGGGACTAGAAGTGGAGACCCAGTACTTC.

The chain employs TRBV7-2 and TRBJ2-7; 11 bases agree with TRBD2. The trim removed 2 bases at V and 2 bases at J, leaving 5 bases unmatched. Germline CDR1 is SGHTA and CDR2 is FQGNSA. The CDR3 length is 16 residues. The CDR3 region is CASSLFTGLAAYEQYF. The CDR3 nucleotides read TGTGCCAGCAGCTTATTTACGGGACTAGCGGCCTACGAGCAGTACTTC.

This chain joins TRBV5-1 and TRBJ2-3; 9 bases are a match to TRBD1. The V and J ends lost 3 bases and 2 bases, in that order; junction bases with no gene match: 10. The CDR3 consists of 17 residues. Per the germline V gene, CDR1 is SGHRS and CDR2 is YFSETQ. CDR3 amino acids: CASSSYRGQQITDTQYF. CDR3 DNA sequence: TGCGCCAGCAGCTCCTACAGGGGGCAGCAGATCACAGATACGCAGTATTTT.

This clone was seen a few times. CDR3 protein: CASSQMTSGTYEQYF. As DNA, the CDR3 is TGTGCCAGCAGCCAAATGACTAGCGGAACCTACGAGCAGTACTTC. This rearrangement joins TRBV7-8 to TRBJ2-7; 9 bases are a match to TRBD2. Per germline, CDR1 SGHVS and CDR2 FQNEAQ. The CDR3 is 15 residues long. Trimming cost V 5 bases and J 2 bases; bases outside gene matches: 7.

This chain connects TRBV6-1 to TRBJ1-1; 8 nucleotides align to TRBD1. Germline values: CDR1 MNHNS, CDR2 SASEGT. J was trimmed by 4 bases and V by 4 bases; bases with no gene match: 2. The CDR3 extends over 13 amino acids. The CDR3 reads CASSGTGRTEAFF. The CDR3, as DNA: TGTGCCAGCAGTGGGACAGGGCGCACTGAAGCTTTCTTT.

J is TRBJ1-1 and V is TRBV10-1; 7 bases are a match to TRBD1. This CDR3 region has 13 residues. CDR1 and CDR2 from the germline V gene are WNHNN and SYGVQD (reference sequence). V was clipped by 5 bases and J by 4 bases; unmatched bases: 4. CDR3 sequence: CASSPRGFTEAFF. In nucleotides, the CDR3 is TGCGCCAGCAGTCCCAGGGGGTTCACTGAAGCTTTCTTT.

The rearrangement joins TRBV14 to TRBJ2-3, with D possibly TRBD2 on 6 matching bases. V was clipped by 4 bases and J by 5 bases, with 16 bases between them. Germline assignment: CDR1 SGHDN and CDR2 FVKESK. This CDR3 comprises 15 residues. The CDR3 reads CASSRRGTALDTQYF. The CDR3 DNA reads as TGTGCCAGCAGCCGCCGCGGGACGGCCTTAGATACGCAGTATTTT.

The chain joins TRBV7-3 to TRBJ2-1; no firm D call. Trimming stripped 4 bases from V and 5 bases from J, with 6 bases between. The CDR3 contains 12 residues. CDR1 is SGHTA and CDR2 is FQGTGA in the germline V gene. CDR3: CASSSPNNEQFF. For the CDR3, the DNA is TGTGCCAGCAGCTCTCCCAACAATGAGCAGTTCTTC. Together with reference TRBV7-3 and TRBJ2-1, the CDR3 gives the full variable domain: GAGVSQTPSNKVTEKGKYVELRCDPISGHTALYWYRQSLGQGPEFLIYFQGTGAADDSGLPNDRFFAVRPEGSVSTLKIQRTERGDSAVYLCASSSPNNEQFFGPGTRLTVL.

This clone was detected only a few times. The chain uses TRBV7-9 and TRBJ2-3, with D tentatively TRBD1 (6 bases). This CDR3 spans 15 amino acids. Germline V gene data show CDR1 as SEHNR and CDR2 as FQNEAQ (reference sequence). V shed 0 bases and J shed 2 bases, with 9 bases lying between them. The CDR3 region has the DNA TGTGCCAGCAGCTTAGCACAGGGCAACACAGATACGCAGTATTTT. This codes for CASSLAQGNTDTQYF. Using reference TRBV7-9 and TRBJ2-3 for the parts outside the CDR3, the full variable domain is DTGVSQNPRHKITKRGQNVTFRCDPISEHNRLYWYRQTLGQGPEFLTYFQNEAQLEKSRLLSDRFSAERPKGSFSTLEIQRTEQGDSAMYLCASSLAQGNTDTQYFGPGTRLTVL.

The rearrangement links TRBV21-1 to TRBJ2-6; no check of the table's D call, TRBD1, against the DNA was made. TRBV21-1 is assigned pseudogene status. This CDR3 is built from 19 residues. The CDR3 DNA follows: TGTGCCAGCAGCAAAGCGGGTAGGCAGGGGGCGACTGGGGCCAACGTCCTGACTTTC. Translation gives CASSKAGRQGATGANVLTF.

This clone was counted a single time. The J gene is TRBJ2-2, the V gene TRBV7-9; D is unclear. The V end was cut by 1 base, the J end by 7 bases, with 7 bases between. The germline V gene has CDR1 SEHNR and CDR2 FQNEAQ (reference sequence). The CDR3 is made up of 13 amino acids. CDR3 residues: CASSLGRFGELFF. The CDR3 coding sequence is TGTGCCAGCAGCTTAGGCAGGTTCGGGGAGCTGTTTTTT.

V usage is TRBV5-5 and J usage is TRBJ2-2, with D perhaps TRBD1 or TRBD2 (5 bases each). This CDR3 has 15 residues. Looked up from germline, CDR1 is SGHKS and CDR2 is YYEKEE (reference sequence). Trimming removed 4 bases at V and 2 bases at J, with 12 bases between. Here the CDR3 DNA reads TGTGCCAGCAGCCCGGGACGGACAAACACCGGGGAGCTGTTTTTT. This gives the protein CASSPGRTNTGELFF. Full variable domain (outside the CDR3, taken from reference TRBV5-5 and TRBJ2-2): DAGVTQSPTHLIKTRGQQVTLRCSPISGHKSVSWYQQVLGQGPQFIFQYYEKEERGRGNFPDRFSARQFPNYSSELNVNALLLGDSALYLCASSPGRTNTGELFFGEGSRLTVL.

DNA of the CDR3: TGTGCCATCAGTGAAGAGGGGTTTGCTAATGAAAAACTGTTTTTT. This sequence encodes CAISEEGFANEKLFF. This rearrangement joins TRBV10-3 to TRBJ1-4; perhaps TRBD1 as D (5 bases). Germline V gives CDR1 ENHRY, CDR2 SYGVKD. This CDR3 has 15 residues. Trimming shortened V by 3 bases and J by 3 bases, and 11 bases separated the two germline ends.

For the CDR3, the DNA is TGTGCCAGCAGCTTATTATGGCGGGGGGGCGGTGAGCAGTTCTTC. This codes for CASSLLWRGGGEQFF. The rearrangement uses TRBV11-2 and TRBJ2-1; 9 nucleotides line up with TRBD2. Germline CDR1 SGHAT, CDR2 FQNNGV. V shed 2 bases and J 9 bases; nucleotides not matched to a gene: 8. This CDR3 contains 15 residues.

The chain has TRBV29-1 and TRBJ1-1, with no clear D. V lost 3 bases, J lost 0 bases, and 8 bases lay in between. The CDR3 covers 13 residues. Per germline, CDR1 SQVTM and CDR2 ANQGSEA. DNA of the CDR3: TGCAGCGTTGACGGAGTGATGAACACTGAAGCTTTCTTT. Protein: CSVDGVMNTEAFF.

V gene TRBV29-1 combines with J gene TRBJ2-3; D gene ambiguous. This CDR3 comprises 14 residues. Germline V gene lookup returns CDR1 SQVTM and CDR2 ANQGSEA. V lost 7 bases and J 0 bases, leaving 14 bases between the germline ends. CDR3 nucleotides: TGCAGCGCCCGCAACGTACTGAGCACAGATACGCAGTATTTT. It specifies CSARNVLSTDTQYF.

This chain uses TRBV19 with TRBJ2-7, with 11 bases matching TRBD2. The CDR3 runs to 15 residues. Germline CDR1 is LNHDA and CDR2 is SQIVND (reference sequence). The ends lost 7 bases at V and 4 bases at J; junction bases unmatched: 9. CDR3 nucleotides: TGTGCCAGTAAACGGGCCACTAGCGGGGGTTACGAGCAGTACTTC. It specifies CASKRATSGGYEQYF.

V gene TRBV4-1 combines with J gene TRBJ1-5; weak D call: TRBD1 (6 bases). Germline V gene lookup returns CDR1 MGHRA and CDR2 YSYEKL. CDR3 length: 16 amino acids. Trimming stripped 1 base from V and 7 bases from J, with 17 bases between. The DNA of the CDR3 is TGCGCCAGCAGCCAAGTTGGGCGGGACAAGGGGCAGCCCCAGCATTTT. It translates to CASSQVGRDKGQPQHF.

This clone was recorded a few times. The chain has TRBV5-1 and TRBJ2-3; D possibly corresponds to TRBD2 (6 bases). This CDR3 comprises 15 residues. Germline CDR1 SGHRS, CDR2 YFSETQ. Trimming took off 6 bases at V and 2 bases at J, with 16 bases between the two ends. The CDR3 DNA reads as TGCGCCAGCACGCAGCAGGGACTCTACACAGATACGCAGTATTTT. It specifies CASTQQGLYTDTQYF.